This T cell receptor beta chain was retrieved from a study of T cell responses to AZD1222 COVID-19 vaccine. Looking at the study overall: Recipients boosted at about 4 weeks or about 12 weeks are pooled. Study-wide findings and caveats: Spike-specific TCR breadth and depth were elevated following two AZD1222 doses.

V shed 4 bases, J shed 0 bases, and the junction held 2 bases outside the gene matches. Germline V gene data show CDR1 as MGHDK and CDR2 as SYGVNS. The CDR3 sequence is 14 residues long. Worth noting for this clone: No antigen is known for it.

The protocol was immunoSEQ multiplex PCR, while the TCRdb copy is restricted to in-frame clones and leaves out a portion. Of 150,000 or so clones listed, over 75% are singletons. The specimen comprised peripheral blood, sampled on day 0 of AZD1222 vaccination. V is TRBV25-1 and J is TRBJ2-7; 8 nucleotides align to TRBD1. The clonotype originates from an adult in good health. For the CDR3, the DNA is TGTGCCAGCAGTGTAACAGGGGGCTCCTACGAGCAGTACTTC. It is translated as CASSVTGGSYEQYF.